The present T cell receptor beta chain was sequenced within a study of blood T cell repertoires in COVID-19. Overall study context: COVID-19 samples from acute and convalescent phases originated in the United States, Italy and Spain.

This CDR3 region has 16 residues. The germline V gene encodes CDR1 SGHRS and CDR2 YFSETQ. V gave up 2 bases and J gave up 2 bases, with 15 bases separating them. TCRdb's table, derived via immunoSEQ multiplex PCR, lists solely in-frame clones and lacks some. The sample has roughly 150,000 clones, over 85% seen once. The TCR originated in a man in his fifties or sixties with active or convalescent COVID-19. This chain connects TRBV5-1 to TRBJ2-3; D is perhaps TRBD1 (5 bases). Sequencing was carried out using peripheral blood. CDR3 in DNA: TGCGCCAGCAGCTTAGGGGTACAGAAAAACACAGATACGCAGTATTTT. Protein sequence: CASSLGVQKNTDTQYF.